One and the same sample provided the 8 T cell receptor beta chains below, sequenced in a study of T cell clonality in common variable immunodeficiency. Study-wide results and limits: Fewer deletions and N-nucleotide insertions were reportedly seen in common variable immunodeficiency TCR beta sequences.

Some clones are missing from TCRdb's copy, which holds only in-frame ones; the method was immunoSEQ multiplex PCR. Singletons are absent from the sample, which has 15,000 to 20,000 clones. The antigens of these receptors remain unknown. Material for sequencing was peripheral blood mononuclear cells. These receptors were collected from a human donor with common variable immunodeficiency.

Regarding this clone: The sequenced fragment ends 3 residues before the CDR3 boundary, so the rest is inferred from the germline J gene. The V and J genes are TRBV2 and TRBJ1-1, with TRBD1 as a possible D gene (5 bases). Germline CDR1 is SNHLY and CDR2 is FYNNEI. The CDR3 covers 13 residues. Deletions cut 10 bases from V and 3 bases from J, with 15 bases between. CDR3 in amino acids: CATVSGLYTEAFF. Partial CDR3 DNA: TGTGCCACTGTGTCAGGGCTTTACACTGAA.

This clone has more than one count but fewer than ten. The read comes to an end 3 residues before the CDR3 does, leaving the germline J gene to fill in the end. The chain is built from TRBV20-1 and TRBJ1-5; 8 nucleotides line up with TRBD1. The CDR3 runs to 16 residues. Unmatched junction bases numbered 7, after V lost 2 bases and J lost 1 base. Germline lookup yields CDR1 DFQATT and CDR2 SNEGSKA (reference sequence). The CDR3 loop reads CSARRQGAGSNQPQHF. The sequenced CDR3 bases are TGCAGTGCTAGAAGGCAGGGGGCAGGGAGCAATCAGCCC.

Worth noting for this clone: The CDR3 extends 3 residues past the end of the read, so its final part is completed from the germline J gene. The V and J genes are TRBV7-6 and TRBJ1-6, with 7 bases that match TRBD1. Looked up from germline, CDR1 is SGHVS and CDR2 is FNYEAQ. Unmatched junction bases numbered 10, after V lost 5 bases and J lost 6 bases. This CDR3 is built from 16 residues. CDR3: CASSPESTGVNSPLHF. The part of the CDR3 DNA that was read is TGTGCCAGCAGCCCCGAATCCACAGGGGTTAATTCACCC.

To note about this clone: Read sequence stops 3 residues before the CDR3 end, and the germline J gene provides the missing end. The chain couples TRBV6-4 to TRBJ2-1; no clear D gene. Germline CDR1 MRHNA, CDR2 SNTAGT. The CDR3 length is 14 residues. V was shortened by 8 bases and J by 8 bases, with 19 bases between the two germline ends. The DNA read from the CDR3 is TGTGCCAGCGCTGCGGCCGTCGGAGCAGATGAG. As protein: CASAAAVGADE. The full-length CDR3 reads as CASAAAVGADEQFF.

Remarks on this clone: The CDR3 is cut off 3 residues early in the read; its end comes from the germline J gene. The rearrangement links TRBV7-6 to TRBJ1-3, with D perhaps TRBD1 (6 bases). This CDR3 has 16 residues. Trimming pared 5 bases from V and 0 bases from J, leaving 14 bases between. Germline lookup yields CDR1 SGHVS and CDR2 FNYEAQ. The sequenced CDR3 bases are TGTGCCAGCAGCATATTGGACAGCCGCTCTGGAAACACC. Translated: CASSILDSRSGNT. The CDR3 in its entirety is CASSILDSRSGNTIYF.

For this clone: Read coverage stops 3 residues before the CDR3 terminus; the germline J gene supplies the remainder. The V call is TRBV11-2, the J call TRBJ2-2, with 8 bases fitting TRBD2. Germline assignment: CDR1 SGHAT and CDR2 FQNNGV. The CDR3 runs 14 residues. The trim removed 3 bases at V and 5 bases at J, leaving 2 bases unmatched. The CDR3 DNA, read in part, is TGTGCCAGCAGCTTCGGGGGGGGAACCGGGGAG. Amino acids: CASSFGGGTGE. The CDR3, in full, reads CASSFGGGTGELFF.

As to this clone: The read falls 3 residues short of the CDR3 end, and the missing part is taken from the germline J gene. The chain links TRBV7-2 to TRBJ2-1; 7 nucleotides line up with TRBD2. V trimming: 0 bases; J trimming: 2 bases; junction bases outside the gene matches: 7. The CDR3 consists of 17 residues. Germline lookup yields CDR1 SGHTA and CDR2 FQGNSA. CDR3 in amino acids: CASSLAQGAGTYNEQFF. The covered CDR3 bases are TGTGCCAGCAGCTTAGCGCAGGGAGCGGGGACCTACAATGAG. The entire variable domain, with the rest obtained from reference TRBV7-2 and TRBJ2-1, is as follows: GAGVSQSPSNKVTEKGKDVELRCDPISGHTALYWYRQSLGQGLEFLIYFQGNSAPDKSGLPSDRFSAERTGGSVSTLTIQRTQQEDSAVYLCASSLAQGAGTYNEQFFGPGTRLTVL.

This clone was seen more than once but under ten times. From the germline J gene comes the end of the CDR3, since the read stops 3 residues before it. The rearrangement links TRBV19 to TRBJ2-1, with 10 bases that match TRBD1. CDR1 is LNHDA, CDR2 SQIVND, per germline (reference sequence). The length of the CDR3 is 16 residues. V lost 4 bases to trimming and J lost 5 bases; unmatched junction nucleotides: 8. The CDR3 bases that were read are TGTGCCAGTAGTACTCAGGACAGGGGGTCCCACAATGAG. Residues: CASSTQDRGSHNE. The full-length CDR3 reads as CASSTQDRGSHNEQFF.